Described below is a single TCR beta chain sequence and its context. The antigen remains undetermined. The CDR3 sequence is 14 residues long. In germline, CDR1 is SNHLY, CDR2 FYNNEI. Trimming left V 6 bases short and J 4 bases short, with 15 bases between. This sample stems from a study of identical twins. Study-wide points: Out-of-frame TCR alpha sharing observed in monozygotic twins exceeded model estimates. Weaker excess sharing between twins was seen in beta out-of-frame sequences. Out-of-frame alpha sequences shared between twins exhibited an excess of low generation probability. It was possible that invariant MAIT and iNKT cells partly confounded the zero-insertion analyses.

TCRdb re-called the 5' RACE reads with MiXCR, one entry per CDR3 protein. The sample lists 1.5 million to 2 million distinct CDR3 sequences; more than 30% were seen once. The sample consisted of cord blood. The source is a newborn girl in good health. V usage is TRBV2 and J usage is TRBJ1-2; tentative D call: TRBD1 (5 bases). CDR3 loop: CASSLQGVPYGYTF. CDR3 nucleotide sequence: TGTGCCAGCAGCCTTCAGGGAGTCCCCTATGGCTACACCTTC.